This T cell receptor beta chain was found in a study of blood T cell repertoires in COVID-19. In germline, CDR1 is SGHVS, CDR2 FNYEAQ. The CDR3 has 14 amino acids. Trimming at V came to 0 bases and at J to 4 bases, leaving 1 base not matched to a gene. Clones were sequenced by immunoSEQ multiplex PCR, and TCRdb holds only the in-frame ones, with some missing. The table includes some 98,000 clones, approximately 80% detected once. The source is a human donor in a cohort sampled during active COVID-19. Sequencing was performed on peripheral blood. This chain joins TRBV7-6 and TRBJ2-3; the match to TRBD1 covers 7 bases. This CDR3 is CASSLATGSDTQYF. The CDR3 DNA reads as TGTGCCAGCAGCTTAGCGACAGGGTCAGATACGCAGTATTTT.